A single TCR beta chain is shown here with its context. Its antigen is still unknown. The sample holds no much larger clone one base away, and base qualities are not on file. In Seattle, one collaborating source enrolled patients while the infection was active and tracked those patients longitudinally over the course of disease. The collaborating institutions used their own protocols to collect whole blood in K2EDTA tubes. For TCRbeta analysis, collaborators shipped samples in one of three forms: frozen whole blood, isolated PBMCs, or DNA extracted from either of those sample types. These data belong to a study of blood T cell repertoires in COVID-19 (TCRdb year 2020). With regard to the full study: The collaborator samples originated in the United States, Italy and Spain and spanned the acute and convalescent phases of COVID-19. The material from the prospective study consisted of cDNA or gDNA derived from T cells, B-cell-depleted T cells, or PBMCs. The dataset comprised deeply sampled blood TCRbeta repertoires from subjects exposed to, actively infected with, or recovered from COVID-19. The repertoires were released in a freely available public database intended as a resource for research on the immune response to SARS-CoV-2. Samples came from the ongoing ImmuneRACE study (first 160 participants) plus 1,254 subjects from 6 global collaborators. A de-identified subject ID, COVID-19 status, age in years and sex were almost always included in the sample metadata. HLA class I and class II types, where available, came from metadata supplied by the sample provider rather than from assay-based typing. On the study overall, not on this receptor specifically: Clinical and demographic metadata were provided uncurated, with the amount varying by source and participant.

TCRbeta CDR3 regions were amplified from genomic DNA using the immunoSEQ Assay, a bias-controlled multiplex PCR. The original pipeline was this. The number of nucleated cells in each sample was estimated from the amplification of reference gene primers within the assay. To quantify the absolute abundance of each unique TCRbeta CDR3 rearrangement, sequence reads were collapsed and filtered. Productive Simpson clonality was computed per sample as the square root of Simpson's diversity index over productive rearrangements. Drawn from immuneACCESS, this table holds only the in-frame rearrangements with V and J called that TCRdb kept. Clones are partly lost; checked studies trace under half to an unresolved V gene and leave the rest unexplained. V and J calls and clone size are those listed in that table; D and trimming were worked out from the DNA. For this sample the table gives about 250,000 clones, of which about 91% were detected only once. 6% to 6.5% of the sample is in the top ten clones.

The CDR3 numbers 15 residues from cysteine through phenylalanine. CDR3 DNA only is kept here, 45 bases in frame from base 1. For CDR1 and CDR2, the germline V gene lists MDHEN and SYDVKM. V loses 5 bases at its end and J loses 1 base; junction bases beyond the gene matches: 7. This sequence uses TRBV28 and TRBJ1-2; 7 central nucleotides agree with TRBD1. The sequence derives from a woman under 40 with COVID-19, enrolled during active disease. The sequencing input was peripheral blood. The CDR3 here reads CASSLFDRDNYGYTF. At the DNA level, the sequence is TGTGCCAGCAGTCTATTCGACAGGGATAACTATGGCTACACCTTC.